Included here is one T cell receptor (beta chain) sequence, with context. This record comes from a study of T cell responses to AZD1222 COVID-19 vaccine. Repertoires were generated with immunoSEQ multiplex PCR, while TCRdb's copy carries only in-frame clones and drops some. The table records about 120,000 clones, 70% to 90% of them present only once. CDR1 is SGHRS, CDR2 YFSETQ, per germline. The CDR3 is 11 amino acids. V was trimmed by 5 bases and J by 6 bases, leaving 8 bases between them. The chain recombines TRBV5-1 with TRBJ1-2, with D tentatively TRBD1 (6 bases). This TCR came from an adult in good health. The sequencing used peripheral blood, collected on day 0 of AZD1222 vaccination. CDR3 protein: CASSGGDGYTF. The CDR3 DNA sequence: TGCGCCAGCAGTGGGGGCGATGGCTACACCTTC. Variable domain in full (rest from reference TRBV5-1 and TRBJ1-2): KAGVTQTPRYLIKTRGQQVTLSCSPISGHRSVSWYQQTPGQGLQFLFEYFSETQRNKGNFPGRFSGRQFSNSRSEMNVSTLELGDSALYLCASSGGDGYTFGSGTRLTVV.